This record concerns one T cell receptor (beta chain) sequence. Looked up from germline, CDR1 is LNHNV and CDR2 is YYDKDF (reference sequence). This CDR3 is built from 15 residues. Losses at the gene ends were 1 base for V and 3 bases for J; bases not matched to a gene: 3. The data were taken from a study of technical replicates of blood from a few donors. Some clones are missing from TCRdb's copy, which holds only in-frame ones; the method was immunoSEQ multiplex PCR. The data hold 80,000 to 100,000 clones, with about 96% observed a single time. The source is a human donor in good health. Input material: T cells isolated from PBMCs. The chain recombines TRBV15 with TRBJ2-1, with 7 nucleotides matching TRBD1. CDR3 bases: TGTGCCACCAGCAGAGCTGGGACAGTCTACAATGAGCAGTTCTTC. It is translated as CATSRAGTVYNEQFF.